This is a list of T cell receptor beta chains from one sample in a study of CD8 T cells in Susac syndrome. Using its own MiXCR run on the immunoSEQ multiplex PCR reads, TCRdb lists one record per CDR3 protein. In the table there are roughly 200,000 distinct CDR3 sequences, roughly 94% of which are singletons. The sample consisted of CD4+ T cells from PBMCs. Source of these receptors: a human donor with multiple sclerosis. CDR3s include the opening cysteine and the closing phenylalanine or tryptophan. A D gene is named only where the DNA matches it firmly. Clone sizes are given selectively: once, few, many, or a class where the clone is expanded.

CDR3aa: CASSEKIQGRSNHEQYF
CDR3nt: TGTGCCAGCAGTGAAAAGATTCAGGGACGATCTAATCACGAGCAGTACTTC
abundance: .
v_gene: TRBV6-1
j_gene: TRBJ2-7
d_gene: .

CDR3aa: CASSLQSYYTGELFF
CDR3nt: TGTGCCAGCAGCCTCCAGTCTTATTACACCGGGGAGCTGTTTTTT
abundance: .
v_gene: TRBV12-3/TRBV12-4
j_gene: TRBJ2-2
d_gene: .

CDR3aa: CASSQDGAGARTQYF
CDR3nt: TGTGCCAGCAGCCAAGATGGAGCGGGGGCCCGAACCCAGTACTTC
abundance: .
v_gene: TRBV4-2
j_gene: TRBJ2-5
d_gene: TRBD2

CDR3aa: CAWSLNNLNQPQHF
CDR3nt: TGTGCCTGGAGTCTCAACAATTTAAATCAGCCCCAGCATTTT
abundance: .
v_gene: TRBV30
j_gene: TRBJ1-5
d_gene: .

CDR3aa: CSVGDPSYGYTF
CDR3nt: TGCAGCGTCGGGGATCCGAGCTATGGCTACACCTTC
abundance: .
v_gene: TRBV29-1
j_gene: TRBJ1-2
d_gene: .

CDR3aa: CASRGTASSYEQYF
CDR3nt: TGTGCCAGCAGAGGGACGGCCTCTTCCTACGAGCAGTACTTC
abundance: .
v_gene: TRBV3-1
j_gene: TRBJ2-7
d_gene: .

CDR3aa: CASSRWDRDYGYTF
CDR3nt: TGTGCCAGCAGTCGTTGGGATCGGGACTATGGCTACACCTTC
abundance: .
v_gene: TRBV6-5
j_gene: TRBJ1-2
d_gene: .

CDR3aa: CAWTLGPYTEAFF
CDR3nt: TGTGCCTGGACCTTGGGGCCTTACACTGAAGCTTTCTTT
abundance: .
v_gene: TRBV30
j_gene: TRBJ1-1
d_gene: .

CDR3aa: CAWMVGVDGEAFF
CDR3nt: TGTGCCTGGATGGTCGGAGTGGATGGTGAAGCTTTCTTT
abundance: .
v_gene: TRBV30
j_gene: TRBJ1-1
d_gene: .

CDR3aa: CASSQDLGSYNEQFF
CDR3nt: TGTGCCAGCAGCCAAGATTTGGGCTCCTACAATGAGCAGTTCTTC
abundance: .
v_gene: TRBV14
j_gene: TRBJ2-1
d_gene: .

CDR3aa: CASTDGRLNQPQHF
CDR3nt: TGTGCCAGCACCGACGGACGTCTCAATCAGCCCCAGCATTTT
abundance: .
v_gene: TRBV12-3/TRBV12-4
j_gene: TRBJ1-5
d_gene: .

CDR3aa: CASSLLTGTSVSDTQYF
CDR3nt: TGTGCCAGCAGCCTCCTAACCGGGACTAGCGTTTCAGATACGCAGTATTTT
abundance: .
v_gene: TRBV4-2
j_gene: TRBJ2-3
d_gene: TRBD2

CDR3aa: CATSRDEGPYEQYF
CDR3nt: TGTGCCACCAGCAGAGATGAGGGGCCCTACGAGCAGTACTTC
abundance: .
v_gene: TRBV15
j_gene: TRBJ2-7
d_gene: .

CDR3aa: CATSREHQETQYF
CDR3nt: TGTGCCACCAGCAGAGAACATCAAGAGACCCAGTACTTC
abundance: .
v_gene: TRBV15
j_gene: TRBJ2-5
d_gene: .

CDR3aa: CSVVLAGNQPQHF
CDR3nt: TGCAGCGTTGTCTTGGCCGGCAATCAGCCCCAGCATTTT
abundance: .
v_gene: TRBV29-1
j_gene: TRBJ1-5
d_gene: .

CDR3aa: CASSVSPGGRTDEQFF
CDR3nt: TGTGCCAGCAGCGTCTCCCCGGGGGGGCGGACTGATGAGCAGTTCTTC
abundance: .
v_gene: TRBV9
j_gene: TRBJ2-1
d_gene: TRBD2

CDR3aa: CASSVDRTHQPQHF
CDR3nt: TGTGCCAGCAGCGTAGACAGGACCCATCAGCCCCAGCATTTT
abundance: .
v_gene: TRBV9
j_gene: TRBJ1-5
d_gene: .

CDR3aa: CACTVGRRASPLHF
CDR3nt: TGTGCCTGTACAGTTGGACGGCGTGCTTCACCCCTCCACTTT
abundance: .
v_gene: TRBV30
j_gene: TRBJ1-6
d_gene: .

CDR3aa: CAWSTGRSSYEQYF
CDR3nt: TGTGCCTGGAGTACGGGACGCAGCTCCTACGAGCAGTACTTC
abundance: .
v_gene: TRBV30
j_gene: TRBJ2-7
d_gene: .

CDR3aa: CSLSKPGRKELNTEAFF
CDR3nt: TGCAGCCTTTCAAAACCCGGACGGAAAGAACTTAACACTGAAGCTTTCTTT
abundance: .
v_gene: TRBV29-1
j_gene: TRBJ1-1
d_gene: .

CDR3aa: CASSSAPEQFF
CDR3nt: TGTGCCAGCAGCTCCGCGCCTGAGCAGTTCTTC
abundance: .
v_gene: TRBV5-8
j_gene: TRBJ2-1
d_gene: .

CDR3aa: CATSRDRGRMDF
CDR3nt: TGTGCCACCAGCAGAGACAGGGGGCGCATGGACTTC
abundance: .
v_gene: TRBV15
j_gene: TRBJ2-4
d_gene: TRBD1

CDR3aa: CSVEARTQTTEAFF
CDR3nt: TGCAGCGTTGAAGCTAGGACACAAACCACTGAAGCTTTCTTT
abundance: .
v_gene: TRBV29-1
j_gene: TRBJ1-1
d_gene: .

CDR3aa: CAWSPGTPSYNEQFF
CDR3nt: TGTGCCTGGAGTCCCGGGACACCTAGCTACAATGAGCAGTTCTTC
abundance: .
v_gene: TRBV30
j_gene: TRBJ2-1
d_gene: .

CDR3aa: CASSKNRGHGANVLTF
CDR3nt: TGTGCCAGCAGTAAAAACAGGGGGCACGGGGCCAACGTCCTGACTTTC
abundance: .
v_gene: TRBV2
j_gene: TRBJ2-6
d_gene: TRBD1

CDR3aa: CASSLSGIRSQYF
CDR3nt: TGTGCCAGCAGTTTATCCGGGATCCGATCGCAGTATTTT
abundance: .
v_gene: TRBV12-3/TRBV12-4
j_gene: TRBJ2-3
d_gene: .

CDR3aa: CASSLAGVSYEQYF
CDR3nt: TGTGCCAGCAGCTTAGCGGGTGTCTCCTACGAGCAGTACTTC
abundance: .
v_gene: TRBV11-2
j_gene: TRBJ2-7
d_gene: .

CDR3aa: CASSHWTSGGGNTQYF
CDR3nt: TGTGCCAGCAGCCACTGGACTAGCGGGGGCGGCAATACGCAGTATTTT
abundance: .
v_gene: TRBV3-1
j_gene: TRBJ2-3
d_gene: TRBD2

CDR3aa: CASSYGLAGNAQFF
CDR3nt: TGTGCCAGCAGCTACGGACTAGCGGGGAACGCGCAGTTCTTC
abundance: .
v_gene: TRBV7-9
j_gene: TRBJ2-1
d_gene: TRBD2

CDR3aa: CSARGGNTGELFF
CDR3nt: TGCAGCGCCCGGGGGGGAAACACCGGGGAGCTGTTTTTT
abundance: .
v_gene: TRBV20-1
j_gene: TRBJ2-2
d_gene: TRBD2

CDR3aa: CAWTPPRGLRTEAFF
CDR3nt: TGTGCCTGGACCCCCCCTAGGGGGTTACGAACTGAAGCTTTCTTT
abundance: .
v_gene: TRBV30
j_gene: TRBJ1-1
d_gene: .

CDR3aa: CASSPGQVNEKLFF
CDR3nt: TGTGCCAGCAGTCCCGGGCAGGTTAATGAAAAACTGTTTTTT
abundance: once
v_gene: TRBV27
j_gene: TRBJ1-4
d_gene: .

CDR3aa: CASRPSGNLRNEQFF
CDR3nt: TGTGCCAGCAGGCCTAGCGGTAACCTTAGGAATGAGCAGTTCTTC
abundance: .
v_gene: TRBV12-3/TRBV12-4
j_gene: TRBJ2-1
d_gene: TRBD2

CDR3aa: CASSLEGTDTQYF
CDR3nt: TGCGCCAGCAGCTTGGAGGGCACAGATACGCAGTATTTT
abundance: few
v_gene: TRBV5-1
j_gene: TRBJ2-3
d_gene: .

CDR3aa: CASSPITGAVGHWTQYF
CDR3nt: TGCGCCAGCAGTCCGATTACAGGGGCTGTGGGCCACTGGACCCAGTACTTC
abundance: .
v_gene: TRBV4-1
j_gene: TRBJ2-5
d_gene: TRBD1

CDR3aa: CASSFGAEAFF
CDR3nt: TGTGCCAGCAGCTTCGGGGCGGAAGCTTTCTTT
abundance: .
v_gene: TRBV7-9
j_gene: TRBJ1-1
d_gene: .

CDR3aa: CSVVIAKNIQYF
CDR3nt: TGCAGCGTTGTTATAGCCAAAAACATTCAGTACTTC
abundance: .
v_gene: TRBV29-1
j_gene: TRBJ2-4
d_gene: .

CDR3aa: CSARSHSEPDTQYF
CDR3nt: TGCAGTGCTAGATCCCACTCGGAACCGGATACGCAGTATTTT
abundance: .
v_gene: TRBV20-1
j_gene: TRBJ2-3
d_gene: .

CDR3aa: CALTSGGPETQYF
CDR3nt: TGTGCCCTGACTAGCGGGGGGCCGGAGACCCAGTACTTC
abundance: .
v_gene: TRBV30
j_gene: TRBJ2-5
d_gene: TRBD2

CDR3aa: CASRPGAIYGYTF
CDR3nt: TGTGCCAGCAGACCGGGGGCCATCTATGGCTACACCTTC
abundance: .
v_gene: TRBV27
j_gene: TRBJ1-2
d_gene: .

CDR3aa: CASSLGQIGYEQYF
CDR3nt: TGTGCCAGCAGCCTGGGGCAGATAGGGTACGAGCAGTACTTC
abundance: .
v_gene: TRBV7-2
j_gene: TRBJ2-7
d_gene: .

CDR3aa: CASRGGALGYTF
CDR3nt: TGTGCCAGCAGGGGAGGGGCGCTTGGCTACACCTTC
abundance: .
v_gene: TRBV25-1
j_gene: TRBJ1-2
d_gene: .

CDR3aa: CASRQGGPYNEQFF
CDR3nt: TGTGCCAGCAGACAAGGGGGACCCTACAATGAGCAGTTCTTC
abundance: once
v_gene: TRBV3-1
j_gene: TRBJ2-1
d_gene: .

CDR3aa: CAWNGQPQETQYF
CDR3nt: TGTGCCTGGAACGGGCAGCCCCAAGAGACCCAGTACTTC
abundance: once
v_gene: TRBV30
j_gene: TRBJ2-5
d_gene: .

CDR3aa: CASSREEGYSSYNSPLHF
CDR3nt: TGTGCCAGCAGCCGGGAAGAAGGGTACAGCTCCTATAATTCACCCCTCCACTTT
abundance: .
v_gene: TRBV7-9
j_gene: TRBJ1-6
d_gene: .

CDR3aa: CSVERGSGYTF
CDR3nt: TGCAGCGTTGAAAGAGGAAGCGGCTACACCTTC
abundance: .
v_gene: TRBV29-1
j_gene: TRBJ1-2
d_gene: .

CDR3aa: CASSLAIVGQSEAFF
CDR3nt: TGTGCCAGCAGCTTAGCTATTGTGGGACAAAGCGAAGCTTTCTTT
abundance: .
v_gene: TRBV7-9
j_gene: TRBJ1-1
d_gene: .

CDR3aa: CSARAFLGQINEKLFF
CDR3nt: TGCAGTGCTAGAGCATTTCTGGGACAGATAAATGAAAAACTGTTTTTT
abundance: .
v_gene: TRBV20-1
j_gene: TRBJ1-4
d_gene: TRBD1

CDR3aa: CAWEGGAASEQFF
CDR3nt: TGTGCCTGGGAGGGCGGGGCGGCTAGTGAGCAGTTCTTC
abundance: .
v_gene: TRBV30
j_gene: TRBJ2-1
d_gene: .

CDR3aa: CASSLKGYTEAFF
CDR3nt: TGTGCCAGCAGTTTAAAGGGCTACACTGAAGCTTTCTTT
abundance: .
v_gene: TRBV12-3/TRBV12-4
j_gene: TRBJ1-1
d_gene: .

CDR3aa: CASSPSAGGTTDTQYF
CDR3nt: TGTGCCAGCAGCCCGAGCGCGGGGGGCACCACAGATACGCAGTATTTT
abundance: .
v_gene: TRBV3-1
j_gene: TRBJ2-3
d_gene: TRBD2

CDR3aa: CASTGIGGNTIYF
CDR3nt: TGTGCCAGCACAGGGATCGGTGGAAACACCATATATTTT
abundance: .
v_gene: TRBV25-1
j_gene: TRBJ1-3
d_gene: .

CDR3aa: CSANLAGGTDTQYF
CDR3nt: TGCAGTGCAAACTTAGCGGGCGGGACAGATACGCAGTATTTT
abundance: .
v_gene: TRBV20-1
j_gene: TRBJ2-3
d_gene: TRBD2

CDR3aa: CASSSWQTGNLNEQFF
CDR3nt: TGCGCCAGCAGCTCTTGGCAAACCGGGAACCTCAATGAGCAGTTCTTC
abundance: .
v_gene: TRBV5-1
j_gene: TRBJ2-1
d_gene: .

CDR3aa: CASSHGTGTFF
CDR3nt: TGTGCCAGCAGCCATGGGACAGGGACGTTCTTC
abundance: .
v_gene: TRBV12-3/TRBV12-4
j_gene: TRBJ2-1
d_gene: TRBD1